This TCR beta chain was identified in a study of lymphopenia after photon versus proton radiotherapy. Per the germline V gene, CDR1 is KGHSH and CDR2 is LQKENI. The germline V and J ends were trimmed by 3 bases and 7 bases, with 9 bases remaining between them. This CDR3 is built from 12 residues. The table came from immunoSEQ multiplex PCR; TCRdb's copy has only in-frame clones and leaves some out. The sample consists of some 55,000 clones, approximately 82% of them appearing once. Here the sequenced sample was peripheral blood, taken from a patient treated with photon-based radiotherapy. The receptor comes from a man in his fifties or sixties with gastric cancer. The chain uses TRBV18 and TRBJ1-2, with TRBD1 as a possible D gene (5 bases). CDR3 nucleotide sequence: TGTGCCAGCTCACCTGGACAAGGTGGCTACACCTTC. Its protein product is CASSPGQGGYTF. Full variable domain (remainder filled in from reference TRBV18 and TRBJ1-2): NAGVMQNPRHLVRRRGQEARLRCSPMKGHSHVYWYRQLPEEGLKFMVYLQKENIIDESGMPKERFSAEFPKEGPSILRIQQVVRGDSAAYFCASSPGQGGYTFGSGTRLTVV.